These T cell receptor beta chains were read from a single sample in a study of shared clonotypes between healthy human individuals. Libraries were prepared by immunoSEQ multiplex PCR; TCRdb keeps only in-frame clonotypes and omits some of them. Among 2 million to 2.5 million clones listed, around 92% were seen once. The sequencing sample was made of naive CD4+ T cells from PBMCs. These receptors all stem from a man aged 18 to 29 in good health. Some clones in this sample may be carry-over from other donors' samples. Each CDR3 is given with its conserved first and last residue. Size is omitted from some rows. Given values are once, few, many or a class for expanded clones.

TRBV9	.	TRBJ2-5	CASSVETMETQYF
TRBV28	few	TRBJ1-2	CASSSRQGASPYGYTF
TRBV7-9	.	TRBJ2-3	CASSPRGAEKQYF
TRBV5-6	.	TRBJ2-1	CASSLWISSYNEQFF
TRBV5-1	.	TRBJ2-1	CASSLAPPGQFF
TRBV2	once	TRBJ1-1	CASSLRVLGDAEAFF
TRBV25-1	.	TRBJ2-1	CASSESSQRLSYNEQFF
TRBV28	.	TRBJ2-1	CASRQGGYNEQFF
TRBV7-2	.	TRBJ2-7	CASSLLGPTYEQYF
TRBV27	.	TRBJ1-2	CASSANLGDREATNYGYTF
TRBV19	.	TRBJ2-1	CASSQTGVLTYNEQFF
TRBV28	once	TRBJ2-3	CASSSVGRLPSTDTQYF
TRBV2	.	TRBJ2-3	CASRGEQAQYF
TRBV10-3	.	.	CAISESVGQDLTYEQYF
TRBV6-5	.	TRBJ2-7	CASSWQGGADEQYF
TRBV30	.	TRBJ1-1	CAWTGQLNTEAFF
TRBV5-4	.	TRBJ2-5	CASSAKIAGQETQYF
TRBV29-1	.	TRBJ1-1	CSVATVMNTEAFF
TRBV6-1	.	TRBJ2-7	CASLPSQGAYEQYF
TRBV6-1	.	TRBJ2-3	CASSELGTDTQYF
TRBV5-1	.	TRBJ2-7	CASSLEGATYEQYF
TRBV18	few	TRBJ1-1	CASSPLGGTEAFF
TRBV6-1	.	TRBJ1-3	CASSETPWTGAKGNTIYF
TRBV7-9	.	TRBJ2-1	CASSVLSGRAINEQFF
TRBV13	few	TRBJ1-5	CASSLGDRENQPQHF
TRBV2	once	TRBJ2-7	CASSEVLAGEYF
TRBV11-2	.	TRBJ1-1	CASSLGAVLLATEAFF
TRBV18	.	TRBJ1-4	CASSPQNPTGGKLFF
TRBV7-9	.	TRBJ2-7	CASSLAPGGAEQYF
TRBV5-4	.	TRBJ1-1	CASSSANRMNTEAFF
TRBV27	.	TRBJ2-7	CASSLNQGQSVFYEQYF
TRBV7-6	.	TRBJ2-5	CASSLIRSGGSETQYF
TRBV19	.	TRBJ2-7	CASGPARAGYEQYF
TRBV28	.	TRBJ2-7	CASMFRDSSYEQYF
TRBV5-5	.	TRBJ1-1	CASSLVQGADTEAFF
TRBV7-2	.	TRBJ1-2	CASSSGTSGYGYTF
TRBV4-2	.	TRBJ2-3	CASSQRTSGEPSTDTQYF
TRBV5-8	.	TRBJ1-5	CASSLGGARQPQHF
TRBV19	.	TRBJ1-1	CASNTPPFGATGARYTEAFF
TRBV6-1	.	TRBJ2-3	CASRKGGGDTQYF
TRBV7-9	.	TRBJ2-3	CASSLLAGVKDTQYF
TRBV6-4	.	TRBJ2-3	CASSESLAEGTDTQYF
TRBV14	.	TRBJ1-5	CASSHPKNAGAGSKREPQHF